Presented here are 4 T cell receptor beta chains from one specimen sequenced in a study of naive and memory T cell subsets. The beta constant-region primer was an equimolar mix of two oligonucleotides covering TRBC1 and TRBC2. Nested alpha and beta constant-region primers with the SP2 primer drove four PCR rounds on ligated cDNA. One entry per CDR3 protein, called by TCRdb with MiXCR from the UMI-ligation and nested PCR reads. The sample comprises just over 80,000 distinct CDR3 sequences, roughly 9.2% of which are singletons, and over 0.95% rests with the top ten. The sequenced sample consisted of naive CD8+ T cells from blood. The origin of the receptors is a human donor in good health.

This clonotype was counted at least ten times. The chain joins TRBV20-1 to TRBJ2-7; no firm D call. CDR1 and CDR2 from the germline V gene are DFQATT and SNEGSKA (reference sequence). Trimming left V 2 bases short and J 7 bases short, with 12 bases between. The CDR3 loop spans 12 amino acids. The CDR3 sequence is CSARQPAGEQYF. The CDR3 DNA follows: TGCAGTGCTAGACAGCCAGCTGGGGAGCAGTACTTC.

A few counts support this clonotype. This chain links TRBV9 with TRBJ2-2; a weak D match, TRBD1 (6 bases). The length of the CDR3 is 14 residues. V was pared by 3 bases and J by 5 bases, with 11 bases between. The germline V gene encodes CDR1 SGDLS and CDR2 YYNGEE. The CDR3 DNA follows: TGTGCCAGCAGCGGGGAGAGGGGGACCGGGGAGCTGTTTTTT. This codes for CASSGERGTGELFF.

This clonotype occurred a few times. As DNA, the CDR3 is TGTGCCTGGAGGGTCGGGACAGGGGGCAGGGGGCAGTACTTC. Amino acid sequence: CAWRVGTGGRGQYF. The V and J genes are TRBV30 and TRBJ2-7, with 12 bases aligning to TRBD1. The CDR3 sequence is 14 residues long. The junction had 9 bases not matched to a gene; V was cut back by 3 bases and J by 9 bases. Germline CDR1 and CDR2: GTSNPN and SVGIG (reference sequence). Complete variable domain (other parts from reference TRBV30 and TRBJ2-7): SQTIHQWPATLVQPVGSPLSLECTVEGTSNPNLYWYRQAAGRGLQLLFYSVGIGQISSEVPQNLSASRPQDRQFILSSKKLLLSDSGFYLCAWRVGTGGRGQYFGPGTRLTVT.

The sample holds a few counts of this clonotype. This chain uses TRBV5-8 with TRBJ1-1; 7 bases fit TRBD1. Germline V CDR1 and CDR2: SGHTS, YDEGEE. Unmatched junction bases numbered 7, after V lost 10 bases and J lost 7 bases. The CDR3 has 11 amino acids. The DNA for the CDR3 is TGTGCCGGATACAGGGGAAATGAAGCTTTCTTT. It translates to CAGYRGNEAFF.